This paragraph covers one T cell receptor beta chain sequence. Antigen specificity is unknown. The data stem from a study of memory CD4+ T cells and cytomegalovirus serostatus. On the study more broadly: Of the healthy Belgian adults, several were CMV seropositive and fewer than 30 seronegative.

CDR3 length: 14 residues. CDR1 is SGHTA, CDR2 FQGNSA, per germline. V was cut by 2 bases and J by 8 bases, with 15 bases left in between. The sort gate was single viable CD3+CD4+CD8-CD45RO+ cells for memory CD4+ T cells. After thawing, CD4+ T cells were positively selected. Sequencing used immunoSEQ multiplex PCR; TCRdb keeps in-frame clones, though not all of them. There are around 50,000 clones in the sample; roughly 78% occur only once, and 0.85% to 0.95% lies in the top ten. General study points: Suggested: most of the CMV-linked TCR signature lies in CD4+ memory cells. CD4+ memory repertoires contained about 40% of the roughly 150 reported CMV TCRbeta sequences.

The receptor was derived from an adult in good health and CMV-seronegative. The sequencing input was memory CD4+ T cells from blood. V and J are TRBV7-2 and TRBJ1-2; D gene ambiguous. The CDR3: CASSLKVLAGGYTF. CDR3 nucleotides: TGTGCCAGCAGCTTAAAGGTACTAGCTGGCGGCTACACCTTC.